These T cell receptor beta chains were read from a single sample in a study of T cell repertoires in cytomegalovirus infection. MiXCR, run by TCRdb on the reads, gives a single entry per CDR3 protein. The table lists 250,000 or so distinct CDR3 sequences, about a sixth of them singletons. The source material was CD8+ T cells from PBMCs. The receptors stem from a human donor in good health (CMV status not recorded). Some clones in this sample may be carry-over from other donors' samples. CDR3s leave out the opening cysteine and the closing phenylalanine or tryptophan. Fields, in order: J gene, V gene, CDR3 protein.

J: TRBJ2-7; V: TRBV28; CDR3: ASRHEGFSYEQY
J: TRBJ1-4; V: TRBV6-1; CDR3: ASSVWGQGAEKLF
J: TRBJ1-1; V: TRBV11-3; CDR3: ASSSYKDTEAF
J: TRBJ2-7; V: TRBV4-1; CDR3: ASSQDPNGVDEQY
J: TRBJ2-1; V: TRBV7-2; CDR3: ASSRTSGGANSNNEQF
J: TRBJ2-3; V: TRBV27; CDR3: ASSFRGTTYDLRADTQY
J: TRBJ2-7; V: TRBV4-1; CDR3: ASSQSRGPLHYEQY
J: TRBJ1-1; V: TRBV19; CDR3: ASNPGTGNTEAF
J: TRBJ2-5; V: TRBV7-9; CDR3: VSSLVGTGAFEETQY
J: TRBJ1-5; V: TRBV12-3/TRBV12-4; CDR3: ASSLTEEGMTQH
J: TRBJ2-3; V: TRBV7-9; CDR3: ASSSPGQEAFTDTQY
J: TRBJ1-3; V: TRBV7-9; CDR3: ASSPQGPSGNTIY
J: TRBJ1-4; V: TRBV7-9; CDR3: ASSPQDNEKLF
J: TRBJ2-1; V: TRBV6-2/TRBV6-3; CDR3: ASSYGDLASNEQF
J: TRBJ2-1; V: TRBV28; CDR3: ASSLLDSPLRNEQF
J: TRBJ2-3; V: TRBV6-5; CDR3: ASSGGAGADTQY
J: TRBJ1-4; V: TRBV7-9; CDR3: ASSSTAQGAGGEKLF
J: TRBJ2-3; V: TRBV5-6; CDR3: ASSFVQTLTDTQY
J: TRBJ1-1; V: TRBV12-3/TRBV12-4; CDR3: ASRMTGTVNTEAF
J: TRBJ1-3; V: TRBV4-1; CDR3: ASSSKGSQTGSGNTIY
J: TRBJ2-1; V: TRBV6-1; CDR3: ASSSTTLYDEQF
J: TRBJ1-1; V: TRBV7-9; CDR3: ASSDRLRAQDTNEAF
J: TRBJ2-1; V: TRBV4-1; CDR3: ASSQGLAGGDHL
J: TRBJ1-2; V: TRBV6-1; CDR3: ASSLGQVGGYGYT
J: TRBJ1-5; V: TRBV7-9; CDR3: ASSPDTTGFGNQPQH
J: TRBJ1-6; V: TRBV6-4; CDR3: ASSDGTGGNSPLH
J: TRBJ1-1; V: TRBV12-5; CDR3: ASGGGHFMNTEAF
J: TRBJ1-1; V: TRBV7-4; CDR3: ASSLESVRWNTEAF
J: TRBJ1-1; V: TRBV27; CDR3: ASGVFRNTEAF
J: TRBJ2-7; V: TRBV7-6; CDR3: ASSIGPAYEQY
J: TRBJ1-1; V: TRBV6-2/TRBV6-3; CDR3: ASSRLNTEAF
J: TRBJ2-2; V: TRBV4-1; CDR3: ASSQEEGSWTGELF
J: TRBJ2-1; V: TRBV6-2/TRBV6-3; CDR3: ASSYSIVFSYNEQF
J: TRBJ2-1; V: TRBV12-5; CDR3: ASGAGAPYYNEQF
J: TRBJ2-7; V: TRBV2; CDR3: ASTDPRDRGYEQY
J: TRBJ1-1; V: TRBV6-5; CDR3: ASSTTGETEAF
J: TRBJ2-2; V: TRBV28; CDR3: ASSFPQGAAGELF
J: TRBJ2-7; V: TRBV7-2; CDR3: ASSLARGAYEQY
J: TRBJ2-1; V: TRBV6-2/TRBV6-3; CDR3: ASSYQTSYNEQF
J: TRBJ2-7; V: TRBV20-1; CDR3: SARDRMANYEQY
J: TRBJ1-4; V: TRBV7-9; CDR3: ASSFPGTGSEKLF
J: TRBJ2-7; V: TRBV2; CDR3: ASRLGQAAGYEQY
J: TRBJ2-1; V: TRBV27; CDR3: ASSSLGTSGLDEQF
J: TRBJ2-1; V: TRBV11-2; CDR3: ASSLSPSGGAFEQF
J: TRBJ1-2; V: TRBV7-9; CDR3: ASSLSFGGSYGYT
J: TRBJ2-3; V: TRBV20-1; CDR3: SARDRLAAYTDTQY
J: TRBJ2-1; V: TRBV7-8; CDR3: ASSPRVLGATREFPKYNEQF
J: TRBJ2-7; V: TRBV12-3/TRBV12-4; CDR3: ASSPTSGGPSVYEQY
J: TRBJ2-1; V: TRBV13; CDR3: ASSFGQGSYNEQF
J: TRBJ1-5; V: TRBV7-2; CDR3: ASSLAGVNQPQH
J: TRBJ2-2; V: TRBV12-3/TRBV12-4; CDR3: ASSFPAVRNTGELF